The source of this T cell receptor beta chain is a study of T cells after yellow fever vaccination. General observations from the study: After the booster, over 95% of CD4 and around nine tenths of CD8 primary-response clones were re-detected.

V lost 4 bases and J lost 5; bases outside the gene matches: 15. CDR3 length: 17 residues. Per the germline V gene, CDR1 is DFQATT and CDR2 is SNEGSKA (reference sequence). With regard to this clonotype: Its antigen is unknown.

Generation of TCR cDNA used 5'RACE template switching (which added a universal primer site and UMIs). TCRdb re-called the 5' RACE reads with MiXCR, one entry per CDR3 protein. This sample has under 550,000 distinct CDR3 sequences, with roughly a fifth found just once. V usage is TRBV20-1 and J usage is TRBJ2-2, with TRBD2 matching over 8 bases. The receptor was derived from a man aged 18 to 29 who received the YFV17D yellow fever vaccine. The source was PBMCs, collected roughly 20 days after the first yellow fever vaccination. CDR3 in DNA: TGCAGTGCTAAGAAACTTCCAGCGGGGGATCCAACCGGGGAGCTGTTTTTT. Translating gives CSAKKLPAGDPTGELFF.